This T cell receptor beta chain stems from a study of spatial heterogeneity in lung cancer. Turning to the study itself: In cases with available follow-up PBMC samples, these were sequenced at a median of roughly 24 months after resection. Alpha-chain sequences were detected in numbers that were consistently lower than beta-chain sequences. The library had UMIs, and each TCR and UMI pair averaged more than ten raw reads.

Every individual TCR cDNA molecule carried its own unique molecular identifier, which allowed correction of PCR and sequencing errors. TCRdb processed the 5' RACE reads anew with MiXCR; each CDR3 protein has one entry. Counted here are about 120,000 distinct CDR3 sequences, about 12% occurring once; the ten biggest clones make up roughly 17%. Time point noted: blood at routine non-recurrence follow-up after resection. Without sorting, whole RNA was sequenced from tumor, nontumor lung or frozen PBMC. The ends were cut back, 8 bases at V and 0 bases at J, with 14 bases in the middle. The germline CDR1 and CDR2 sequences are MDHEN and SYDVKM. CDR3 length equals 14 residues.

The sample here was PBMCs, taken at follow-up. This TCR derives from a male donor with early-stage non-small cell lung cancer. J is TRBJ2-7 and V is TRBV28; D is ambiguous. CDR3 amino acids: CASLDFSSSYEQYF. CDR3 DNA sequence: TGTGCCAGCCTTGATTTCAGTAGCTCCTACGAGCAGTACTTC. The full variable domain, with the rest looked up from reference TRBV28 and TRBJ2-7, is DVKVTQSSRYLVKRTGEKVFLECVQDMDHENMFWYRQDPGLGLRLIYFSYDVKMKEKGDIPEGYSVSREKKERFSLILESASTNQTSMYLCASLDFSSSYEQYFGPGTRLTVT.